This T cell receptor (beta chain) derives from a study of CXCR3-negative and CXCR3-positive naive CD8 T cells. Study details: The dataset comprises approximately 140 million TRB reads in total, with about 1.5 +/- 0.3 million reads per library. General study results and limits: With respect to TRBV-TRBJ usage, naive CXCR3-negative and CXCR3-positive cells were similar; memory differed. Against CXCR3-negative naive cells, CXCR3-positive naive cells showed more hydrophobic TRB CDR3s. Both naive subsets showed comparably high diversity, and memory CD8+ cells showed much lower diversity.

CDR3 size: 18 residues. Germline V gene data show CDR1 as SGHVS and CDR2 as FNYEAQ. UMI-labeled 5' RACE TRB cDNA libraries were prepared from the cells. Using the 5' RACE reads, TCRdb records one entry per CDR3 protein without DNA. The sample data list about 130,000 distinct CDR3 sequences. Concerning this clonotype itself: Its target is unknown.

The specimen sequenced was naive CXCR3+ CD8+ T cells from blood. Subset indicated: CD45RO-CCR7+CD27+CD95- naive CD8+ T cells expressing CXCR3 (TNR3+). This sequence originates from a human donor in good health. Some clones in this sample may be carry-over from other donors' samples. The gene calls are TRBV7-6 and TRBJ2-1; TCRdb designates TRBD2, a call that cannot be tested without DNA. CDR3 protein: CASSPLPVRAGGPNEQFF.